The sequence of this T cell receptor (beta chain) was determined in a study of brain T cells in children with intractable seizures. Sequenced by immunoSEQ multiplex PCR; TCRdb stores in-frame clones only, minus some. The sample lists fewer than 150,000 clones, 94% occurring once. Specimen: peripheral blood, collected at surgery. This clonotype originated in a boy under two years old with hemimegalencephaly and intractable seizures.

The CDR3: CASSLMAYPAFF. Here the CDR3 DNA reads TGTGCCAGCAGCTTAATGGCCTACCCAGCTTTCTTT. The V gene is TRBV7-8, the J gene TRBJ1-1, with D unresolved. The V gene lost 2 bases and the J gene lost 10 bases, with 11 bases spanning the gap. Germline CDR1 reads SGHVS; CDR2 reads FQNEAQ. CDR3 size: 12 residues.